The subject of this entry is one T cell receptor (beta chain). Its antigen is as yet unknown. The sample comes from a study of monozygotic twins with inflammatory bowel disease. Reprocessing the 5' RACE reads, TCRdb reports a single entry for every CDR3 protein and omits DNA. The sample holds over 100,000 distinct CDR3 sequences. This CDR3 comprises 16 residues. Germline lookup yields CDR1 LNHDA and CDR2 SQIVND (reference sequence). Each donor gave over 2 ml of peripheral blood. Study-wide findings and caveats: Lower sharing of clonotypes with other individuals was seen in IBD patients than in healthy twins. This was most marked in patients showing signs of disease activity. Heterogeneous immunosuppressive treatment regimens may have introduced variability into patient repertoires. Repertoire similarity was not found to differ between concordant and discordant twins, possibly from limited power.

Sequenced sample: blood. The chain links TRBV19 to TRBJ1-2; the D call from TCRdb, TRBD1, cannot be confirmed without DNA. The clonotype comes from a human donor with ulcerative colitis or Crohn's disease, or a healthy co-twin of an affected twin (not recorded which). The CDR3 reads CASSIHPGETNYGYTF.